This T cell receptor (beta chain) was captured by sequencing in a study of blood T cell repertoires in COVID-19. Study-wide background: T cells, B-cell-depleted T cells, or PBMCs provided the cDNA or gDNA that served as material.

As processed by the authors: Estimation of nucleated cell counts relied on the amplification of reference gene primers. Some clones are missing from TCRdb's copy, which holds only in-frame ones; the method was immunoSEQ multiplex PCR. V and J calls and clone size are those listed in that table; D and trimming were worked out from the DNA. The sample lists about 190,000 clones, about 88% occurring once. This TCR was sampled from a woman aged 40 to 55 who had recovered from COVID-19. The sample taken for sequencing was peripheral blood.

The CDR3 here is CASSTKPLTGEAFF. The CDR3 DNA reads as TGTGCCAGCAGCACCAAACCCTTAACAGGGGAAGCTTTCTTT. The V and J genes are TRBV7-2 and TRBJ1-1; D perhaps matches TRBD1 (6 bases). The CDR3 contains 14 residues. Germline V gives CDR1 SGHTA, CDR2 FQGNSA. V dropped 5 bases and J dropped 8 bases, with 18 bases sitting between them. Drawing the rest from reference TRBV7-2 and TRBJ1-1, the complete variable domain is GAGVSQSPSNKVTEKGKDVELRCDPISGHTALYWYRQSLGQGLEFLIYFQGNSAPDKSGLPSDRFSAERTGGSVSTLTIQRTQQEDSAVYLCASSTKPLTGEAFFGQGTRLTVV.